This is a list of T cell receptor beta chains from one sample in a study of blood T cell repertoires in COVID-19. TCRdb's table, derived via immunoSEQ multiplex PCR, lists solely in-frame clones and lacks some. Of 150,000 or so clones listed, approximately 79% were seen once; the top ten hold less than 3%. Sequenced sample: PBMCs or T cells enriched from blood (not recorded which). These TCRs come from a woman aged 45 to 65 who had recovered from COVID-19. The CDR3 runs from the conserved cysteine through the conserved F or W. The D gene is left open where the match is weak. Only part of the rows carry a size: once, few, many, or a class if the clone is expanded.

d_gene	v_gene	abundance	len	j_gene	CDR3nt	CDR3aa
.	TRBV7-2	few	16	TRBJ1-3	TGTGCCAGCAGCTTAGGTCCCAGGCCCGGTGAAAACACCATATATTTT	CASSLGPRPGENTIYF
.	TRBV6-5	few	15	TRBJ2-2	TGTGCCAGCAATTATGGCGGAGACCACACCGGGGAGCTGTTTTTT	CASNYGGDHTGELFF
.	TRBV3-1/TRBV3-2	.	13	TRBJ1-1	TGTGCCAGCAGCCAGAGGTCCAGGGAAGAAGCTTTCTTT	CASSQRSREEAFF
.	TRBV5-8	.	12	TRBJ2-1	TGTGCCAGCAGCAGGAAGACACATGAGCAGTTCTTC	CASSRKTHEQFF
TRBD1	TRBV7-2	once	13	TRBJ1-2	TGTGCCAGCAGCACTGGGACAGCATATGGCTACACCTTC	CASSTGTAYGYTF
.	TRBV5-1	.	13	TRBJ2-5	TGCGCCAGCAGCCCAGGACAAGGAGAGACCCAGTACTTC	CASSPGQGETQYF
.	TRBV6-2/TRBV6-3	.	14	TRBJ1-4	TGTGCCAGCAGCCCCGGGAACTACGGCGAAAAACTGTTTTTT	CASSPGNYGEKLFF
.	TRBV7-8	.	15	TRBJ2-1	TGTGCCAGCAGCTTGGGGGGCGGGGGCTACAATGAGCAGTTCTTC	CASSLGGGGYNEQFF
.	TRBV9	few	13	TRBJ1-2	TGTGCCAGCAGCGTCAGGGTTGACTATGGCTACACCTTC	CASSVRVDYGYTF
.	TRBV9	.	14	TRBJ2-1	TGTGCCAGCAGCGTAGTAGGGGCCGGCAATGAGCAGTTCTTC	CASSVVGAGNEQFF
.	TRBV6-4	.	14	TRBJ2-2	TGTGCCAGCCGACAAGAATCGAACACCGGGGAGCTGTTTTTT	CASRQESNTGELFF
TRBD2	TRBV6-5	.	15	TRBJ2-1	TGTGCCAGCAGCCAAAGCGGGGGGGCAATAAATGAGCAGTTCTTC	CASSQSGGAINEQFF
TRBD2	TRBV28	once	16	TRBJ2-1	TGTGCCAGCAGTTCGCCGGGACTAGCGGGAGGTGGTGAGCAGTTCTTC	CASSSPGLAGGGEQFF
.	TRBV7-3	.	13	TRBJ2-1	TGTGCCAGCAGCTTAACCCTTACCGGGGAGCAGTTCTTC	CASSLTLTGEQFF
.	TRBV6-5	few	13	TRBJ2-7	TGTGCCAGCAGCTTAGATTGGAGGTCCGAGCAGTACTTC	CASSLDWRSEQYF
TRBD2	TRBV7-9	.	17	TRBJ2-5	TGTGCCAGCAGCCCCTTAGCGGGTGTAACCTCACAAGAGACCCAGTACTTC	CASSPLAGVTSQETQYF
TRBD1	TRBV10-1	.	15	TRBJ2-1	TGCGCCAGCAGTGAGGCGGGACAGGGGAGGAATGAGCAGTTCTTC	CASSEAGQGRNEQFF
.	TRBV2	.	14	TRBJ1-1	TGTGCCAGCAGATCGACAGCCAGGGGCACTGAAGCTTTCTTT	CASRSTARGTEAFF
TRBD2	TRBV6-6	.	16	TRBJ2-7	TGTGCCAGCAGTTACTCGAGGCTAGCGGGAGGCCACGAGCAGTACTTC	CASSYSRLAGGHEQYF
TRBD1	TRBV3-1/TRBV3-2	.	18	TRBJ2-6	TGTGCCAGCAGCTTTGGACAGGTTAGGACCTCTGGGGCCAACGTCCTGACTTTC	CASSFGQVRTSGANVLTF
.	TRBV19	.	15	TRBJ2-7	TGTGCCAGTAGTATAGGTCTAGCGCAATCCTACGAGCAGTACTTC	CASSIGLAQSYEQYF
.	TRBV29-1	.	14	TRBJ2-5	TGCAGCTTCCGCGGGCAGGTTTTGCAAGAGACCCAGTACTTC	CSFRGQVLQETQYF
TRBD1	TRBV5-1	few	13	TRBJ2-7	TGCGCCAGCAGCCAGGGACAGACTTACGAGCAGTACTTC	CASSQGQTYEQYF
TRBD1	TRBV5-1	.	13	TRBJ1-2	TGCGCCAGCAGGGCCGACAGGGGGCCTGGCTACACCTTC	CASRADRGPGYTF
.	TRBV5-1	once	13	TRBJ2-1	TGCGCCAGCAGCCCGACTTCCGGCAATGAGCAGTTCTTC	CASSPTSGNEQFF
TRBD2	TRBV10-2	.	13	TRBJ2-7	TGCGCCAGCACCCTAGCGGGAGGGTACGAGCAGTACTTC	CASTLAGGYEQYF
.	TRBV19	.	14	TRBJ1-6	TGTGCCAGTAGTCCAGGGGTAAAGGGTTCACCCCTCCACTTT	CASSPGVKGSPLHF
TRBD2	TRBV24-1	.	17	TRBJ2-3	TGTGCCACCAGTGACCCTACTAGCGGCCCACAGGGAGATACGCAGTATTTT	CATSDPTSGPQGDTQYF
.	TRBV5-1	once	15	TRBJ1-2	TGCGCCAGCAGCGAGGGACCGGGGGTTGGCTATGGCTACACCTTC	CASSEGPGVGYGYTF
.	TRBV7-3	.	12	TRBJ2-2	TGTGCCAGCAGCCCCCTCACCGGGGAGCTGTTTTTT	CASSPLTGELFF
.	TRBV5-5	.	16	TRBJ1-1	TGTGCCAGCAGCTTGGGTTGGGGCAACCTGAACCCTGAAGCTTTCTTT	CASSLGWGNLNPEAFF
TRBD2	TRBV25-1	.	14	TRBJ2-5	TGTGCCAGCAGTCCCGCGGGGGGGCTAGAGACCCAGTACTTC	CASSPAGGLETQYF
.	TRBV19	.	13	TRBJ2-1	TGTGCCAGTAGTATAGGCCCGGCGGATGAGCAGTTCTTC	CASSIGPADEQFF
TRBD1	TRBV5-1	.	14	TRBJ1-6	TGCGCCAGCAGCCTTGGACAGGGGGCTTCACCCCTCCACTTT	CASSLGQGASPLHF
.	TRBV2	.	15	TRBJ1-6	TGTGCCAGCAGTGAGGTGCCACTTCTTAGTTCACCCCTCCACTTT	CASSEVPLLSSPLHF
.	TRBV5-6	few	15	TRBJ1-3	TGTGCCAGCAGCTCAGGGCTGGGCAGTGGAAACACCATATATTTT	CASSSGLGSGNTIYF
.	TRBV3-1/TRBV3-2	once	14	TRBJ1-1	TGTGCCAGCAGCCAAGTAGCCGGGATCGCTGAAGCTTTCTTT	CASSQVAGIAEAFF
.	TRBV28	.	14	TRBJ2-7	TGTGCCAGCACCATCAGACAGGCCTCCTACGAGCAGTACTTC	CASTIRQASYEQYF
TRBD1	TRBV19	.	13	TRBJ2-1	TGTGCCAGCCGGGACAGGGGAAAAAATGAGCAGTTCTTC	CASRDRGKNEQFF
TRBD2	TRBV9	many	16	TRBJ2-1	TGTGCCAGCAGCATTAATAGCGGGGTGTCCTACAATGAGCAGTTCTTC	CASSINSGVSYNEQFF
.	TRBV5-1	.	15	TRBJ1-4	TGCGCCAGCAGCTTATCTCGAGGGCTTGGGGAAAAACTGTTTTTT	CASSLSRGLGEKLFF
.	TRBV3-1/TRBV3-2	few	14	TRBJ1-1	TGTGCCAGCAGGCAACAGGGCGGTGGAACTGAAGCTTTCTTT	CASRQQGGGTEAFF
.	TRBV9	.	15	TRBJ2-1	TGTGCCAGCAGCGTAGGAGCGGCCTCCTACAATGAGCAGTTCTTC	CASSVGAASYNEQFF
.	TRBV19	.	16	TRBJ2-6	TGTGCCAGTAGTATAGACAAAGGGGCTGGGGCCAACGTCCTGACTTTC	CASSIDKGAGANVLTF
.	TRBV4-1	.	12	TRBJ2-5	TGCGCCAGCAGCCAAGATCCGGGGGCCCAGTACTTC	CASSQDPGAQYF
TRBD2	TRBV7-2	.	17	TRBJ2-3	TGTGCCAGCAGCTTAGAACCTAGCGGACCCAGCACAGATACGCAGTATTTT	CASSLEPSGPSTDTQYF
.	TRBV30	.	13	TRBJ2-1	TGTGCCTGGAGTCGGGAACTAGCCAATGAGCAGTTCTTC	CAWSRELANEQFF
.	TRBV18	.	14	TRBJ2-4	TGTGCCAGCTCACCACCGGGGCCCCCAAACATTCAGTACTTC	CASSPPGPPNIQYF
TRBD1	TRBV28	.	16	TRBJ1-3	TGTGCCAGCAGTTTAGAGGGGGCCGTCTCTGGAAACACCATATATTTT	CASSLEGAVSGNTIYF
.	TRBV5-8	.	15	TRBJ2-2	TGTGCCAGCAGCTTGGGCTCGGGGGTCCCCGGGGAGCTGTTTTTT	CASSLGSGVPGELFF
.	TRBV28	.	14	TRBJ1-6	TGTGCCAGCAGTTCCCGCGGCCCTGGGTCACCCCTCCACTTT	CASSSRGPGSPLHF
.	TRBV10-1	few	12	TRBJ2-1	TGCGCCAGCAGCGGGGGAAGGAATGAGCAGTTCTTC	CASSGGRNEQFF
.	TRBV9	.	14	TRBJ1-4	TGTGCCAGCAGCGAGACAGGCACTTATGAAAAACTGTTTTTT	CASSETGTYEKLFF
TRBD2	TRBV28	.	16	TRBJ2-5	TGTGCCAGCAGTTCCCGGGGACTAGCGGGAGTAGAGACCCAGTACTTC	CASSSRGLAGVETQYF
TRBD1	TRBV28	.	15	TRBJ1-5	TGTGCCAGCAGGGGGCCAGGGGGTACCAATCAGCCCCAGCATTTT	CASRGPGGTNQPQHF
.	TRBV3-1/TRBV3-2	.	15	TRBJ2-7	TGTGCCAGCAGCCAAGATAAGGACTACTCCTACGAGCAGTACTTC	CASSQDKDYSYEQYF
TRBD2	TRBV7-3	.	14	TRBJ2-5	TGTGCCAGCAGCCGCTCTGCGGGAGGCGAGACCCAGTACTTC	CASSRSAGGETQYF
TRBD1	TRBV13	.	14	TRBJ2-7	TGTGCCAGCAGCCGGGGACAGGGCATCTACGAGCAGTACTTC	CASSRGQGIYEQYF
.	TRBV7-2	.	17	TRBJ2-2	TGTGCCAGCAGCTTAAGGTCGGCCAGGGTAGGGACCGGGGAGCTGTTTTTT	CASSLRSARVGTGELFF
.	TRBV11-2	.	16	TRBJ1-4	TGTGCCAGCAGCTTAGCTGCAGGGGCAACTAATGAAAAACTGTTTTTT	CASSLAAGATNEKLFF